The clone carrying this T cell receptor (beta chain) was counted between two and nine times. Antigen: not known. Donors had nominal health at sampling but likely had unrecorded immune exposures. The record originates from a study of cytomegalovirus exposure and HLA in healthy donors. Regarding the study as a whole: Published work reported that the classifier diagnosed cytomegalovirus status with high specificity and sensitivity. Some V segments (TRBV6-2 and TRBV6-3 among them) were excluded as indistinguishable.

Use of 60 Vbeta and 13 Jbeta primers characterized the PCR. Profiled with immunoSEQ multiplex PCR; TCRdb holds only in-frame clones, not every one. Seen here are around 97,000 clones, roughly 9.4% observed once, and the top ten hold around 4.9%. CDR1 SQVTM and CDR2 ANQGSEA come from the germline V gene. This CDR3 contains 12 residues. Trimming took 6 bases from V and 8 from J, leaving 16 bases between them. The sample was PBMCs. This TCR was recovered from a man aged 45 to 65 in good health and CMV-seropositive. The chain uses TRBV29-1 and TRBJ1-2; tentative D call: TRBD1 (5 bases). CDR3 region: CSVGPVGFGYTF. CDR3 nucleotides: TGCAGCGTGGGGCCCGTGGGGTTCGGCTACACCTTC.